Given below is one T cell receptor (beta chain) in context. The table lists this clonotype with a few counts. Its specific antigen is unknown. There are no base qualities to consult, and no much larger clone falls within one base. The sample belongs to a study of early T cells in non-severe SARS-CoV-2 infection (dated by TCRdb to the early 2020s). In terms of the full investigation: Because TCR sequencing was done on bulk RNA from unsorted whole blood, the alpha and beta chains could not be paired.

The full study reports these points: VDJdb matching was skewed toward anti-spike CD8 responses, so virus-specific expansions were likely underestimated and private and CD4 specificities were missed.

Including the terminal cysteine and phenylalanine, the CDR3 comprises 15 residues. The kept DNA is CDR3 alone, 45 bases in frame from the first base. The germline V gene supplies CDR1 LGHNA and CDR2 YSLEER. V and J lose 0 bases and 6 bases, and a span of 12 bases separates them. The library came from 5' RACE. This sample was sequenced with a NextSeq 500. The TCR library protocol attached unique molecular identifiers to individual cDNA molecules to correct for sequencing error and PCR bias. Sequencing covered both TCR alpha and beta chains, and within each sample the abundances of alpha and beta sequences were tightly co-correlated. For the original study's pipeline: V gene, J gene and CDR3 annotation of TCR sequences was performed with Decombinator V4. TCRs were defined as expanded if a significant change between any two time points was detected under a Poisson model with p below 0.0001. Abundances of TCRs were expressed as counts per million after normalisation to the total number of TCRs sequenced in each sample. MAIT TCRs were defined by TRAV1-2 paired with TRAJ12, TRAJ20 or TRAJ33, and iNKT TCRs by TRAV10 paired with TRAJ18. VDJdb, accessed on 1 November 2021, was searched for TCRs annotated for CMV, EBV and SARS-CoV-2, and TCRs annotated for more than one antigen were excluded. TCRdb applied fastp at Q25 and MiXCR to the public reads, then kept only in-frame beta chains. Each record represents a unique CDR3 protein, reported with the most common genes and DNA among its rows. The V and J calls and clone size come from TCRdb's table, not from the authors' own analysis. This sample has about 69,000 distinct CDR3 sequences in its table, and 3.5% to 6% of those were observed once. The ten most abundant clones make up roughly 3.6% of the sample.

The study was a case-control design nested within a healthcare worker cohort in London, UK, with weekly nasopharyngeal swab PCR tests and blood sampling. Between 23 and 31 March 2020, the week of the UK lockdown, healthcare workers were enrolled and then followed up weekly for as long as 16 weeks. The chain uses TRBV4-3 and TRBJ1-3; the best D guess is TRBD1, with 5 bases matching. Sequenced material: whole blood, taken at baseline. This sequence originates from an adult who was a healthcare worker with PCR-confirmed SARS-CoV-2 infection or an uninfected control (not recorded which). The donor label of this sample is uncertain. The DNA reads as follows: TGCGCCAGCAGCCAAGACACGGGGGTCGAAAACACCATATATTTT. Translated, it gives CASSQDTGVENTIYF.